Sequencing of this T cell receptor beta chain was carried out in a study of CD8+ T cells in alopecia areata. Extracted RNA was reverse transcribed, and the resulting cDNA served as sequencing template. Clones were sequenced by immunoSEQ multiplex PCR, and TCRdb holds only the in-frame ones, with some missing. This sample has 200,000 to 250,000 clones, with 67% found just once. The CDR3 consists of 13 residues. V lost 6 bases to trimming and J lost 9 bases, with 12 bases between them. Germline V CDR1 and CDR2: MNHNS, SASEGT. Collection of lesional scalp punch biopsies and peripheral blood was performed in alopecia areata patients.

The V gene is TRBV6-1, the J gene TRBJ1-6, with no clear D. The sequence came from a human donor with alopecia areata. The sequenced sample was CD4+ T cells sorted from blood, obtained at week 0. CDR3 nucleotides: TGTGCCAGCAGGCAGACCCCACCTTCACCCCTCCACTTT. Protein: CASRQTPPSPLHF.